The 29 T cell receptor beta chains below were found in one sample sequenced in a study of blood T cell repertoires in COVID-19. Using immunoSEQ multiplex PCR, the repertoire was profiled, and TCRdb retains in-frame clones only, with some absent. The table records around 300,000 clones, around four fifths of them present only once. The sample consisted of peripheral blood. Source of these receptors: a woman aged 45-65 years with active or convalescent COVID-19.

The chain recombines TRBV5-1 with TRBJ2-3, with TRBD2 matching 13 bases. Losses at the gene ends were 0 bases for V and 5 bases for J; bases not matched to a gene: 0. The germline V gene encodes CDR1 SGHRS and CDR2 YFSETQ. This CDR3 spans 15 amino acids. The DNA of the CDR3 is TGCGCCAGCAGCTTGGGACTAGCGGGAGGAGATACGCAGTATTTT. Encoded protein: CASSLGLAGGDTQYF.

The CDR3 DNA reads TGCGCCAGCAGCTCGCTAGCGGGTGGCCCGTCCTACGAGCAGTACTTC. Translating it yields CASSSLAGGPSYEQYF. The chain carries TRBV5-1 and TRBJ2-7; 8 bases line up with TRBD2. The length of the CDR3 is 16 residues. V shed 3 bases and J 1 base; nucleotides not matched to a gene: 9. CDR1 and CDR2 from the germline V gene are SGHRS and YFSETQ.

The table lists this clone with a few counts. The chain has TRBV6-2 or TRBV6-3 and TRBJ1-5, with 10 bases that match TRBD1. Trimming took 2 bases from V and 3 from J; bases not matched to a gene: 10. The length of the CDR3 is 18 residues. The germline CDR1 and CDR2 sequences are MNHEY and SVGEGT. CDR3 bases: TGTGCCAGCAGTTACCTTCGGGACAGGGGTTTATCCAATCAGCCCCAGCATTTT. As protein: CASSYLRDRGLSNQPQHF.

The chain uses TRBV7-8 and TRBJ2-2; D possibly corresponds to TRBD2 (6 bases). The CDR3 consists of 16 residues. Trimming left V 1 base short and J 1 base short, with 10 bases between. Germline V gives CDR1 SGHVS, CDR2 FQNEAQ. DNA of the CDR3: TGTGCCAGCAGCTTAGTGGGGGGACTGAACACCGGGGAGCTGTTTTTT. Its protein product is CASSLVGGLNTGELFF.

The chain employs TRBV5-1 and TRBJ2-1, with 8 bases matching TRBD2. Germline V CDR1 and CDR2: SGHRS, YFSETQ. This CDR3 spans 16 amino acids. The V segment lost 6 bases and the J segment 6 bases; nucleotides outside the gene matches: 14. The CDR3 sequence is CASKPSGRTGGNEQFF. The CDR3, as DNA: TGCGCCAGCAAGCCCAGCGGGAGAACGGGGGGCAATGAGCAGTTCTTC.

The chain links TRBV2 to TRBJ1-2; 9 bases are shared with TRBD1. The CDR3 runs to 14 residues. Germline CDR1 reads SNHLY; CDR2 reads FYNNEI. V lost 8 bases and J lost 7; bases outside the gene matches: 11. The CDR3, as DNA: TGTGCCAGCCCCACCGGGACAGGGCCCGGTGGCTACACCTTC. Translating gives CASPTGTGPGGYTF.

The chain's CDR3 is CASSLAGRQGDEKLFF. The CDR3 DNA follows: TGCGCCAGCAGCTTGGCCGGTCGACAGGGAGATGAAAAACTGTTTTTT. The chain is built from TRBV5-1 and TRBJ1-4; 7 bases line up with TRBD1. This CDR3 has 16 residues. The V and J ends lost 0 bases and 6 bases, in that order; junction bases with no gene match: 8. The germline gives CDR1 SGHRS, CDR2 YFSETQ.

The V and J genes are TRBV3-1 (or the pseudogene TRBV3-2) and TRBJ2-3; 12 bases are shared with TRBD2. The CDR3 contains 16 residues. The germline V gene has CDR1 LGHDT and CDR2 YNNKEL (reference sequence). Trimming at V came to 4 bases and at J to 4 bases, leaving 6 bases not matched to a gene. Written as DNA, the CDR3 is TGTGCCAGCAGCCGGCTAGCGGGAGGGCCGGCAGATACGCAGTATTTT. Translation: CASSRLAGGPADTQYF.

The rearrangement joins TRBV6-2 or TRBV6-3 to TRBJ1-4; D not resolved. Per the germline V gene, CDR1 is MNHEY and CDR2 is SVGEGT. Trimming shortened V by 2 bases and J by 6 bases, and 10 bases separated the two germline ends. There are 14 residues in the CDR3. The CDR3 nucleotides are TGTGCCAGCAGTTACGGAGGTGGGGATGAAAAACTGTTTTTT. As protein: CASSYGGGDEKLFF.

The gene calls are TRBV7-8 and TRBJ2-7; D is possibly TRBD1 (5 bases). The V gene's germline CDR1 is SGHVS and CDR2 FQNEAQ. CDR3 size: 14 residues. Trimming took 5 bases from V and 2 from J, leaving 13 bases between them. In DNA form, the CDR3 reads TGTGCCAGCAGCGCCGGCAGGGCGACCTACGAGCAGTACTTC. Its translation: CASSAGRATYEQYF. Combining the CDR3 with reference TRBV7-8 and TRBJ2-7 gives the whole variable domain GAGVSQSPRYKVAKRGQDVALRCDPISGHVSLFWYQQALGQGPEFLTYFQNEAQLDKSGLPSDRFFAERPEGSVSTLKIQRTQQEDSAVYLCASSAGRATYEQYFGPGTRLTVT.

The chain couples TRBV19 to TRBJ2-1; 11 bases agree with TRBD2. The germline V gene has CDR1 LNHDA and CDR2 SQIVND (reference sequence). Losses at the gene ends were 7 bases for V and 6 bases for J; bases not matched to a gene: 17. The CDR3 has 18 amino acids. CDR3 sequence reads: CASNLRGGSGRALNEQFF. The CDR3 DNA is TGTGCCAGTAATCTACGGGGGGGTAGCGGGAGGGCGCTCAATGAGCAGTTCTTC.

The rearrangement links TRBV5-5 to TRBJ1-2, with 10 bases lining up with TRBD1. The CDR3 is made up of 18 amino acids. J gave up 0 bases and V 0 bases, and 8 bases lay outside the gene matches. The germline gives CDR1 SGHKS, CDR2 YYEKEE (reference sequence). The CDR3: CASSLGTGGVSANYGYTF. CDR3 coding DNA: TGTGCCAGCAGCTTGGGGACAGGGGGTGTATCAGCTAACTATGGCTACACCTTC.

J is TRBJ1-2 and V is TRBV29-1; 7 nucleotides match TRBD1. Germline CDR1 is SQVTM and CDR2 is ANQGSEA. The ends lost 1 base at V and 4 bases at J; junction bases unmatched: 6. The CDR3 spans 14 residues. The CDR3, as DNA: TGCAGCGTTGAAGGACAGGGAGGAGGCTATGGCTACACCTTC. Residues: CSVEGQGGGYGYTF.

The chain carries TRBV5-1 and TRBJ2-3, with 7 bases fitting TRBD2. The ends lost 4 bases at V and 5 bases at J; junction bases unmatched: 10. The CDR3 sequence is 15 residues long. Germline loops: CDR1 SGHRS, CDR2 YFSETQ. CDR3 nucleotide sequence: TGCGCCAGCAGCCAAGCCCGAGCGGGAAAAGATACGCAGTATTTT. This translates into CASSQARAGKDTQYF.

The chain employs TRBV28 and TRBJ1-5; D remains ambiguous. Germline V lookup: CDR1 MDHEN, CDR2 SYDVKM. The CDR3 runs 19 residues. V was cut by 3 bases and J by 0 bases, with 21 bases left in between. CDR3: CASSFTRRQLLYSNQPQHF. CDR3 nucleotides: TGTGCCAGCAGTTTTACGAGGCGGCAGCTACTTTATAGCAATCAGCCCCAGCATTTT. Complete variable domain (other parts from reference TRBV28 and TRBJ1-5): DVKVTQSSRYLVKRTGEKVFLECVQDMDHENMFWYRQDPGLGLRLIYFSYDVKMKEKGDIPEGYSVSREKKERFSLILESASTNQTSMYLCASSFTRRQLLYSNQPQHFGDGTRLSIL.

The chain is built from TRBV5-1 and TRBJ1-1, with D hard to call. The CDR3 runs 14 residues. Deletions cut 1 base from V and 0 bases from J, with 7 bases between. Per the germline V gene, CDR1 is SGHRS and CDR2 is YFSETQ. The CDR3 coding sequence is TGCGCCAGCAGCTTGTCAGGAATGAACACTGAAGCTTTCTTT. This translates into CASSLSGMNTEAFF. Drawing the rest from reference TRBV5-1 and TRBJ1-1, the complete variable domain is KAGVTQTPRYLIKTRGQQVTLSCSPISGHRSVSWYQQTPGQGLQFLFEYFSETQRNKGNFPGRFSGRQFSNSRSEMNVSTLELGDSALYLCASSLSGMNTEAFFGQGTRLTVV.

The chain employs TRBV2 and TRBJ1-6; 7 nucleotides align to TRBD1. V shed 7 bases and J 10 bases; nucleotides not matched to a gene: 22. Germline V gene data show CDR1 as SNHLY and CDR2 as FYNNEI. This CDR3 region has 18 residues. CDR3 in DNA: TGTGCCAGCAAAAGTAGACAGGGAATTTCCCTAAAAGGGTCACCCCTCCACTTT. This gives the protein CASKSRQGISLKGSPLHF.

Details on this clone: The same CDR3 arises from other DNA sequences in this sample as well. The chain joins TRBV10-3 to TRBJ1-1; TRBD1 might be the D (5 bases). Trimming took 0 bases from V and 0 from J, leaving 8 bases between them. The germline V gene encodes CDR1 ENHRY and CDR2 SYGVKD. This CDR3 contains 15 residues. This CDR3 reads CAISESGHLNTEAFF. The CDR3 DNA reads as TGTGCCATCAGTGAGTCCGGACACCTGAACACTGAAGCTTTCTTT.

This clone has just one count. This chain uses TRBV7-6 with TRBJ1-1; D might be TRBD1 (5 bases). CDR3 size: 14 residues. The V end lost 5 bases, the J end lost 7 bases, and 17 bases lay between the germline ends. Germline loops: CDR1 SGHVS, CDR2 FNYEAQ. CDR3 region: CASSLPTAGGEAFF. The CDR3 DNA follows: TGTGCCAGCAGCCTACCGACAGCGGGCGGTGAAGCTTTCTTT.

The V gene is TRBV7-9, the J gene TRBJ1-1, with TRBD1 identical over 7 bases. The V gene end was trimmed by 2 bases and the J gene end by 0 bases; junction bases not matched to a gene: 9. The CDR3 extends over 17 amino acids. Germline V gene data show CDR1 as SEHNR and CDR2 as FQNEAQ (reference sequence). The CDR3 spells CASSLRGQLHMNTEAFF. CDR3 coding DNA: TGTGCCAGCAGCTTACGGGGACAGTTACACATGAACACTGAAGCTTTCTTT.

This chain connects TRBV5-1 to TRBJ2-5, with D possibly being TRBD1 (7 bases). V lost 4 bases and J 5 bases, leaving 12 bases between the germline ends. CDR1 SGHRS and CDR2 YFSETQ come from the germline V gene. The CDR3 runs to 13 residues. This chain's CDR3 is CASSRQGGETQYF. CDR3 nucleotides: TGCGCCAGCAGCAGACAGGGAGGCGAGACCCAGTACTTC.

The rearrangement joins TRBV5-4 to TRBJ2-5, with D perhaps TRBD2 (6 bases). CDR1 and CDR2 (germline): SGHNT, YYREEE (reference sequence). Trimming took 4 bases from V and 4 from J, leaving 17 bases between them. This CDR3 region has 15 residues. The CDR3: CASSGGLGRVETQYF. The CDR3 DNA reads as TGTGCCAGCAGCGGGGGGTTGGGGCGAGTAGAGACCCAGTACTTC.

This chain joins TRBV5-1 and TRBJ2-7; 7 positions match TRBD1. The CDR3 runs to 14 residues. V was pared by 4 bases and J by 3 bases, with 7 bases of the junction left unmatched. CDR1 is SGHRS and CDR2 is YFSETQ in the germline V gene. The CDR3 loop reads CASSLKGQIYEQYF. The CDR3, as DNA: TGCGCCAGCAGCCTCAAGGGACAGATCTACGAGCAGTACTTC.

The chain joins TRBV15 to TRBJ1-6, with 8 bases matching TRBD1. J gave up 3 bases and V 0 bases, and 19 bases lay outside the gene matches. This CDR3 region has 22 residues. Germline assignment: CDR1 LNHNV and CDR2 YYDKDF (reference sequence). CDR3 sequence reads: CATSREDQFGQGPILYNSPLHF. For the CDR3, the DNA is TGTGCCACCAGCAGAGAAGATCAATTTGGACAGGGCCCGATACTCTATAATTCACCCCTCCACTTT.

V gene TRBV24-1 combines with J gene TRBJ1-2; 8 positions match TRBD1. CDR1 KGHDR and CDR2 SFDVKD come from the germline V gene. This CDR3 spans 15 amino acids. With 9 bases clipped from V and 4 bases from J, the junction kept 12 bases outside the gene matches. This chain's CDR3 is CATALNGRGPYGYTF. The CDR3 DNA reads as TGTGCCACCGCTCTTAATGGCAGGGGGCCCTATGGCTACACCTTC.

The V call is TRBV7-9, the J call TRBJ2-3; 7 nucleotides match TRBD2. The CDR3 is made up of 17 amino acids. Germline CDR1 and CDR2: SEHNR and FQNEAQ (reference sequence). The V and J ends lost 5 bases and 5 bases, in that order; junction bases with no gene match: 16. The CDR3 nucleotides read TGTGCCAGCAGCCCTACGTCAGCGGGAATCAGTCGAGATACGCAGTATTTT. It encodes CASSPTSAGISRDTQYF.

The sample holds a few counts of this clone. The chain has TRBV9 and TRBJ2-3, with D tentatively TRBD2 (6 bases). Germline V lookup: CDR1 SGDLS, CDR2 YYNGEE. The V end was cut by 1 base, the J end by 4 bases, with 22 bases between. The CDR3 runs to 18 residues. CDR3: CASSVSWNVGGTPDTQYF. CDR3 DNA: TGTGCCAGCAGCGTAAGTTGGAATGTCGGGGGAACACCAGATACGCAGTATTTT.

This clone was seen a handful of times. The chain couples TRBV10-3 to TRBJ2-7; 14 nucleotides match TRBD2. V lost 10 bases, J lost 5 bases, and 10 bases stayed unmatched. CDR3 length: 15 amino acids. Per the germline V gene, CDR1 is ENHRY and CDR2 is SYGVKD. The CDR3 sequence: CATARTSGRSHEQYF. The CDR3 coding sequence is TGTGCCACCGCCAGGACTAGCGGGAGGAGCCACGAGCAGTACTTC.

The chain recombines TRBV9 with TRBJ1-6, with TRBD1 matching 8 bases. The CDR3 is made up of 17 amino acids. V dropped 0 bases and J dropped 5; count of bases not matched to a gene: 7. Looked up from germline, CDR1 is SGDLS and CDR2 is YYNGEE. The chain's CDR3 is CASSVEGTGANNSPLHF. In DNA, the CDR3 is TGTGCCAGCAGCGTAGAGGGGACAGGAGCTAATAATTCACCCCTCCACTTT. The entire variable domain, with the rest obtained from reference TRBV9 and TRBJ1-6, is as follows: DSGVTQTPKHLITATGQRVTLRCSPRSGDLSVYWYQQSLDQGLQFLIQYYNGEERAKGNILERFSAQQFPDLHSELNLSSLELGDSALYFCASSVEGTGANNSPLHFGNGTRLTVT.